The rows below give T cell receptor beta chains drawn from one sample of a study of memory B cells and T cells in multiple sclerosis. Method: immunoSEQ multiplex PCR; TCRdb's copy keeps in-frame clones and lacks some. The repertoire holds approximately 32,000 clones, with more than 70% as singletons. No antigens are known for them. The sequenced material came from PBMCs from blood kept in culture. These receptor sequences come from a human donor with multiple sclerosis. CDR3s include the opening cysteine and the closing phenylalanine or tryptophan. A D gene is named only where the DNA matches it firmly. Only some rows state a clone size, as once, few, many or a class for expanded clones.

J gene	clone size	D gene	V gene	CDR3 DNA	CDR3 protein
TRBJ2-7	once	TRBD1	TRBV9	TGTGCCAGCAGCGTGGACAGGGAGCCTAACGAGCAGTACTTC	CASSVDREPNEQYF
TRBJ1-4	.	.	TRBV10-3	TGTGCCATCCGGGACGCGAGGATAACTAATGAAAAACTGTTTTTT	CAIRDARITNEKLFF
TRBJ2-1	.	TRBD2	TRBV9	TGTGCCAGCAGCGTAGTCGGTTTGGCGGGAGGATCCTTTGAGCAGTTCTTC	CASSVVGLAGGSFEQFF
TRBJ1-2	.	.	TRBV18	TGTGCCAGCTCACCAGCAGGTCATGGCTACACCTTC	CASSPAGHGYTF
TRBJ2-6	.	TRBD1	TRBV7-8	TGTGCCAGCAGGCGGACAGGGGGCTCCGGGGCCAACGTCCTGACTTTC	CASRRTGGSGANVLTF
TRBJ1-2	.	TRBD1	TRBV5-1	TGCGCCAGCAGCTCTGACAGGGACCCTAACTATGGCTACACCTTC	CASSSDRDPNYGYTF
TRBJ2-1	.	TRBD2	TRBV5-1	TGCGCCAGCAGCTTGGAGGGACTAGCGGGAGTCGATGAGCAGTTCTTC	CASSLEGLAGVDEQFF
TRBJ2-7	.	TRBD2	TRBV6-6	TGTGCCAGCAGGGGAGCGGGGGGGACCTACGAGCAGTACTTC	CASRGAGGTYEQYF
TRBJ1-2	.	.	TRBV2	TGTGCCGTCCAGGAGACCCTTGGCTATGGCTACACCTTC	CAVQETLGYGYTF
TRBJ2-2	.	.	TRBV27	TGTGCCAGCAGTTTGAACCGGGGGCACACCGGGGAGCTGTTTTTT	CASSLNRGHTGELFF
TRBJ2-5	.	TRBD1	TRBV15	TGTGCCACCAGCGGCGACAGGGAACAAGAGACCCAGTACTTC	CATSGDREQETQYF
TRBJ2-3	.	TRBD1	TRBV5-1	TGCGCCAGCAGCCCCTCCCACAGGGGGCATGTAGATACGCAGTATTTT	CASSPSHRGHVDTQYF
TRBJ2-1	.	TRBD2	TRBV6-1	TGTGCCAGCAGTGATGGGCGGGAGTACAATGAGCAGTTCTTC	CASSDGREYNEQFF
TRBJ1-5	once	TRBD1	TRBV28	TGTGCCAGCACCGAGTTTGGGGGACAGGGGGCTTCACGTCAGCCCCAGCATTTT	CASTEFGGQGASRQPQHF
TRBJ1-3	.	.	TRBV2	TGTGCCAGCAGTGACAGGCAACTACGCTCTGGAAACACCATATATTTT	CASSDRQLRSGNTIYF
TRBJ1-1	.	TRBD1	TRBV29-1	TGCAGCGCGCAACAGGGGGTGAACACTGAAGCTTTCTTT	CSAQQGVNTEAFF
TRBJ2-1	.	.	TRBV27	TGTGCCAGCAGAGTGGGGGGTGGGTACAATGAGCAGTTCTTC	CASRVGGGYNEQFF
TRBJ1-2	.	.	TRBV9	TGTGCCAGCAGCGACAGTCCTTTACCTTTCTATGGCTACACCTTC	CASSDSPLPFYGYTF
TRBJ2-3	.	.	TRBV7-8	TGTGCCAGCAGCTTTCACCATTCCAGCACAGATACGCAGTATTTT	CASSFHHSSTDTQYF